The present entry profiles one T cell receptor (beta chain) with its context. Its antigen is as yet unknown. Germline and junction disagree at one end, which may indicate a read error. This CDR3 has 14 residues. The germline gives CDR1 GTSNPN, CDR2 SVGIG (reference sequence). Primers included in the PCR were 60 Vbeta and 13 Jbeta primers. Profiled with immunoSEQ multiplex PCR; TCRdb holds only in-frame clones, not every one. Among around 150,000 clones listed, over 60% were seen once. The data are from a study of cytomegalovirus exposure and HLA in healthy donors. Study background: Clustering assigned about 80% of the approximately 370 genotyped donors to the Caucasian-associated ancestry cluster. Study findings and constraints: Beyond CMV serostatus, there was no information to go on about immune exposure.

Material for sequencing was PBMCs. This chain connects TRBV30 to TRBJ1-2, with 10 bases lining up with TRBD1. The sequence was collected from a woman in her twenties or thirties in good health and CMV-seropositive. DNA of the CDR3: TGTGCCTGGAGTTTGCCGGGACAGGGGATCGGTTACGCCTTC. It translates to CAWSLPGQGIGYAF.